The clone carrying this TCR beta chain was recorded once. Its target is unknown. This CDR3 region has 15 residues. V lost 8 bases and J 0 bases, leaving 14 bases between the germline ends. Germline-derived CDR1 and CDR2 are MDHEN and SYDVKM. The data originate from a study of shared clonotypes between healthy human individuals. On the study more broadly: The composition of the donors was a couple of women and a few men aged 18 to 49. Points from the study as a whole: Rarefaction analysis demonstrated incomplete sorted-subset sequencing notwithstanding large depth. The diversity represented, both genetic and in exposure history, was limited by few donors.

Clones were sequenced by immunoSEQ multiplex PCR, and TCRdb holds only the in-frame ones, with some missing. The data show roughly 1,000,000 clones, with around 82% seen just once and roughly 0.65% held by the top ten. The sample was memory CD4+ T cells from PBMCs. This sample's subset: CD45RA-negative fraction. The receptor's source is a man aged 18 to 29 in good health. Some clones in this sample may be carry-over from other donors' samples. The chain carries TRBV28 and TRBJ2-1; weak D call: TRBD2 (7 bases). The CDR3 coding sequence is TGTGCCAGCCGCTTAGGGGGGGGCTCCTACAATGAGCAGTTCTTC. Amino acid sequence: CASRLGGGSYNEQFF.